This T cell receptor (beta chain) was retrieved from a study of blood T cell repertoires in COVID-19. This table comes from immunoSEQ multiplex PCR, and its TCRdb copy is limited to in-frame clones, with some not included. The sample has 350,000 or so clones; 80% to 90% are singletons. The TCR sequence derives from a woman in her thirties or forties with acute COVID-19. Sample: PBMCs or T cells enriched from blood (not recorded which).

Here the CDR3 reads CASSQDRGQEKLFF. The CDR3 DNA sequence: TGTGCCAGCAGTCAGGACAGGGGCCAAGAAAAACTGTTTTTT. The chain joins TRBV2 to TRBJ1-4, with 9 bases that match TRBD1. Trimming cost V 5 bases and J 8 bases; bases outside gene matches: 6. The CDR3 is made up of 14 amino acids. The V gene's germline CDR1 is SNHLY and CDR2 FYNNEI.